Each of the 14 T cell receptor beta chains below was sequenced from the same sample in a study of blood T cells in healthy people across ages. A second about 6 to 11 cycle PCR used barcoded and J-beta primers. MiXCR, applied by TCRdb to the 5' RACE reads, yields one record per CDR3 protein. The repertoire has about 800,000 distinct CDR3 sequences, approximately 25% of them found once; the top ten carry under 4.5%. The same sample was also studied in work on T cells of mothers and their children.

Sequencing input: blood. The receptor set was obtained from a boy between 10 and 17 years old in good health.

This chain links TRBV6-6 with TRBJ2-4, with TRBD1 matching 7 bases. The CDR3 totals 15 residues. With V trimmed by 9 bases and J by 3 bases, 11 bases remained unmatched. The germline CDR1 and CDR2 sequences are MNHNY and SVGAGI (reference sequence). CDR3 nucleotides: TGTGCCAGTACTCCGGGACAGTTGGGCAAAAACATTCAGTACTTC. Protein: CASTPGQLGKNIQYF.

The chain uses TRBV29-1 and TRBJ2-7; 11 positions agree with TRBD2. Looked up from germline, CDR1 is SQVTM and CDR2 is ANQGSEA. The CDR3 totals 13 residues. Trimming removed 1 base from V and 7 bases from J; junction bases left unmatched: 3. CDR3 region: CSVEGRLAGEQYF. CDR3 in DNA: TGCAGCGTTGAAGGCCGACTAGCGGGGGAGCAGTACTTC.

The chain recombines TRBV29-1 with TRBJ2-2, with D maybe TRBD2 (6 bases). V lost 5 bases and J 7 bases, leaving 23 bases between the germline ends. The germline V gene has CDR1 SQVTM and CDR2 ANQGSEA. The CDR3 is 16 residues long. The CDR3 nucleotides are TGCAGCGTTTCCCCTCGACTCGCTAGCGATGGCGGGGAGCTGTTTTTT. It codes for CSVSPRLASDGGELFF.

V gene TRBV29-1 combines with J gene TRBJ2-5; D gene uncertain. Germline CDR1 SQVTM, CDR2 ANQGSEA. V lost 2 bases and J 3 bases, leaving 7 bases between the germline ends. The CDR3 is 12 amino acids. The CDR3 loop reads CSVELGEETQYF. The CDR3 coding sequence is TGCAGCGTTGAACTTGGGGAAGAGACCCAGTACTTC.

The table lists this clonotype with a count of one. The chain carries TRBV6-2 or TRBV6-3 and TRBJ2-5; possible D gene TRBD1, 6 bases. The CDR3 runs 16 residues. V lost 0 bases, J lost 11 bases, and 22 bases lay in between. Germline V gene data show CDR1 as MNHEY and CDR2 as SVGEGT. As DNA, the CDR3 is TGTGCCAGCAGTTACTCGAAGTTTGGCGGCAGGGGAGAGCAGTACTTC. This codes for CASSYSKFGGRGEQYF.

This clonotype was seen a handful of times. The V and J genes are TRBV12-3 or TRBV12-4 and TRBJ1-1; TRBD1 aligns across 7 bases. The CDR3 contains 15 residues. V shed 2 bases and J 5 bases; nucleotides not matched to a gene: 8. The DNA of the CDR3 is TGTGCCAGCAGTTTAAGGGGGCGGATAGGGACTGAAGCTTTCTTT. Translation gives CASSLRGRIGTEAFF.

The rearrangement links TRBV29-1 to TRBJ2-1, with D possibly matching TRBD2 (6 bases). There are 14 residues in the CDR3. The V gene's germline CDR1 is SQVTM and CDR2 ANQGSEA. V lost 2 bases, J lost 12 bases, and 20 bases lay in between. CDR3 in amino acids: CSVEPVRALRGQFF. The DNA for the CDR3 is TGCAGCGTTGAACCCGTTCGGGCCCTGCGGGGGCAGTTCTTC.

The genes are TRBV28 and TRBJ2-1; 7 bases map to TRBD1. The J call may be mistaken, given a closer DNA end match to TRBJ2-5. This CDR3 spans 14 amino acids. Germline lookup yields CDR1 MDHEN and CDR2 SYDVKM. The CDR3, as DNA: TGTGCCAGCAGTTTCTTCAGGGGGCAAGAGACCCAGTACTTC. Its protein is CASSFFRGQETQYF.

A few counts support this clonotype. The V and J genes are TRBV28 and TRBJ2-7; D not resolved. Looked up from germline, CDR1 is MDHEN and CDR2 is SYDVKM. V lost 3 bases, J lost 3 bases, and 12 bases lay in between. CDR3 size: 14 residues. For the CDR3, the DNA is TGTGCCAGCAGTTTTTATGTCGGTCGCTACGAGCAGTACTTC. This codes for CASSFYVGRYEQYF.

This clonotype came up a few times. The chain is built from TRBV6-5 and TRBJ1-1; D unclear. With 0 bases removed from V and 4 bases from J, the gap between germline ends came to 9 bases. The length of the CDR3 is 14 residues. Per germline, CDR1 MNHEY and CDR2 SVGAGI. The CDR3 bases are TGTGCCAGCAGTTACTCTCGGTCGGGCACTGAAGCTTTCTTT. It codes for CASSYSRSGTEAFF.

With respect to this clonotype: At one of its ends the junction is not consistent with the germline gene, which may arise from a read error. The chain carries TRBV7-7 and TRBJ2-2; 12 positions agree with TRBD2. The germline CDR1 and CDR2 sequences are SSHAT and FNYEAQ (reference sequence). The CDR3 is 19 amino acids. CDR3 coding DNA: TGTGCTAGCAGCTTAGTACTAGCGGGGGGACCCGCGAACACCGGGGAGCTGTTTTTT. As protein: CASSLVLAGGPANTGELFF. The entire variable domain, with the rest obtained from reference TRBV7-7 and TRBJ2-2, is as follows: GAGVSQSPRYKVTKRGQDVTLRCDPISSHATLYWYQQALGQGPEFLTYFNYEAQPDKSGLPSDRFSAERPEGSISTLTIQRTEQRDSAMYRCASSLVLAGGPANTGELFFGEGSRLTVL.

This chain uses TRBV20-1 with TRBJ2-1; D may correspond to TRBD1 or TRBD2 (5 bases each). The CDR3 is 12 residues long. Germline V gives CDR1 DFQATT, CDR2 SNEGSKA (reference sequence). Trimming cost V 0 bases and J 8 bases, with 8 bases left between them. The CDR3 reads CSARDEGYEQFF. CDR3 nucleotides: TGCAGTGCTAGAGATGAGGGGTATGAGCAGTTCTTC.

The CDR3 spells CSARDGGPRDEQYF. CDR3 DNA sequence: TGCAGTGCTAGAGATGGTGGGCCACGGGACGAGCAGTACTTC. This chain connects TRBV20-1 to TRBJ2-7; D not certain. V lost 0 bases, J lost 5 bases, and 14 bases lay in between. CDR1 is DFQATT and CDR2 is SNEGSKA in the germline V gene (reference sequence). This CDR3 region has 14 residues.

The chain is built from TRBV20-1 and TRBJ2-7; 8 positions match TRBD2. The germline V gene has CDR1 DFQATT and CDR2 SNEGSKA (reference sequence). The CDR3 sequence is 15 residues long. J lost 3 bases, V lost 0 bases, and 7 bases had no gene match. For the CDR3, the DNA is TGCAGTGCTAGAGAACCTTTTAGCGGGAACTACGAGCAGTACTTC. This gives the protein CSAREPFSGNYEQYF.